The 8 T cell receptor beta chains below come from one sample, sequenced in a study of blood T cell repertoires in COVID-19 (dated by TCRdb to about 2020). Receptor amplification or capture employed the immunoSEQ multiplex PCR assay. The immuneACCESS repertoire file appears here via TCRdb, limited to in-frame rearrangements. These files lack a portion of the clones; in checked studies, under half of the deficit traces to unresolved V genes, and the cause of the others is not known. In all, the sample holds some 150,000 clones, and approximately 92% of those were seen once. The top ten clonotypes cover about 16% of the sample. Sequences were obtained from peripheral blood. These receptors were obtained from a middle-aged woman with acute or convalescent COVID-19.

The rearrangement uses TRBV3-1 (or the pseudogene TRBV3-2) and TRBJ2-7, with a weak D call TRBD1 (6 bases). The CDR3 covers 14 residues. Per the germline V gene, CDR1 is LGHDT and CDR2 is YNNKEL (reference sequence). V was clipped by 2 bases and J by 0 bases, with 8 bases between them. The CDR3 loop is CASSQRGSSYEQYF. CDR3 nucleotide sequence: TGTGCCAGCAGCCAAAGGGGGAGCTCCTACGAGCAGTACTTC.

This sequence joins TRBV7-9 and TRBJ2-3, with 12 bases lining up with TRBD2. The CDR3 consists of 19 residues. V shed 2 bases and J 6 bases; nucleotides not matched to a gene: 15. Germline V CDR1 and CDR2: SEHNR, FQNEAQ (reference sequence). The CDR3 region has the DNA TGTGCCAGCAGCTTACTCTCGGCTAGCGGGAGGGGGGACGCGGATACGCAGTATTTT. Translation gives CASSLLSASGRGDADTQYF.

This clone has a single count. The gene calls are TRBV2 and TRBJ1-5, with TRBD1 as a possible D gene (6 bases). V lost 6 bases and J lost 1, with 22 bases in between. Germline CDR1 is SNHLY and CDR2 is FYNNEI. The CDR3 length is 18 residues. In DNA form, the CDR3 reads TGTGCCAGCAGACCGCAAACGGGGGGCTCGGGAAGCAATCAGCCCCAGCATTTT. Amino acid sequence: CASRPQTGGSGSNQPQHF.

The rearrangement joins TRBV20-1 to TRBJ1-1; D ambiguous. This CDR3 is built from 11 residues. CDR1 and CDR2 (germline): DFQATT, SNEGSKA (reference sequence). The germline V and J ends were trimmed by 5 bases and 5 bases, with 9 bases remaining between them. The CDR3 DNA is TGCAGTGCTCAGAGGGTTACTGAAGCTTTCTTT. This codes for CSAQRVTEAFF.

In this sample, this clone turned up a few times. The V and J genes are TRBV3-1 (or the pseudogene TRBV3-2) and TRBJ1-1; the D is unclear. The V gene lost 0 bases and the J gene lost 5 bases, with 10 bases spanning the gap. The CDR3 runs 14 residues. Germline values: CDR1 LGHDT, CDR2 YNNKEL (reference sequence). The CDR3 DNA reads as TGTGCCAGCAGCCAAGATGCAGGAGGAACTGAAGCTTTCTTT. Amino acid sequence: CASSQDAGGTEAFF.

The chain employs TRBV2 and TRBJ2-7; D possibly corresponds to TRBD1 (7 bases). The CDR3 spans 14 residues. Germline assignment: CDR1 SNHLY and CDR2 FYNNEI. The V end lost 6 bases, the J end lost 3 bases, and 15 bases lay between the germline ends. In nucleotides, the CDR3 is TGTGCCAGCAGGCACAGGGGAGGACACTACGAGCAGTACTTC. Translation gives CASRHRGGHYEQYF.

The chain links TRBV18 to TRBJ2-7; TRBD1 matches at 8 bases. This CDR3 is built from 14 residues. Per germline, CDR1 KGHSH and CDR2 LQKENI. With 5 bases clipped from V and 5 bases from J, the junction kept 8 bases outside the gene matches. This CDR3 is CASSWTGYFHEQYF. The DNA of the CDR3 is TGTGCCAGCTCATGGACAGGGTATTTCCACGAGCAGTACTTC.

The chain carries TRBV19 and TRBJ1-1; 9 bases line up with TRBD1. Germline V CDR1 and CDR2: LNHDA, SQIVND (reference sequence). The trim removed 3 bases at V and 1 base at J, leaving 6 bases unmatched. The CDR3 spans 16 residues. The CDR3 DNA is TGTGCCAGTAGTATGTATCCGGGACAGGGGAACACTGAAGCTTTCTTT. Protein product: CASSMYPGQGNTEAFF. Full variable domain (outside the CDR3, taken from reference TRBV19 and TRBJ1-1): DGGITQSPKYLFRKEGQNVTLSCEQNLNHDAMYWYRQDPGQGLRLIYYSQIVNDFQKGDIAEGYSVSREKKESFPLTVTSAQKNPTAFYLCASSMYPGQGNTEAFFGQGTRLTVV.